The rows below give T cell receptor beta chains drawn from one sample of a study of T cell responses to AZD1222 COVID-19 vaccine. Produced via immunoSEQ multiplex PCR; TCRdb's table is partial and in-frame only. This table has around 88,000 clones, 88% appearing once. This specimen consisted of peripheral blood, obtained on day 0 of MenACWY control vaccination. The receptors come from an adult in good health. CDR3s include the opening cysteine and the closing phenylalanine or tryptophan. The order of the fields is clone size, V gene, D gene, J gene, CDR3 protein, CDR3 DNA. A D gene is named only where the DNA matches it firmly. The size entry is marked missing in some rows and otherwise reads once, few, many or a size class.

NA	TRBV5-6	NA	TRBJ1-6	CASSRVEESSYNSPLHF	TGTGCCAGCAGCCGGGTGGAAGAGAGCTCCTATAATTCACCCCTCCACTTT
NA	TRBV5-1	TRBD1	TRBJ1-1	CASSLTGGADTEAFF	TGCGCCAGCAGCTTGACAGGGGGCGCGGACACTGAAGCTTTCTTT
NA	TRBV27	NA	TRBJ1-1	CASSSPGGTEAFF	TGTGCCAGCAGTTCGCCAGGAGGCACTGAAGCTTTCTTT
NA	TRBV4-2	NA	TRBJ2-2	CASSQGFGDTGELFF	TGTGCCAGCAGCCAAGGATTTGGCGATACCGGGGAGCTGTTTTTT
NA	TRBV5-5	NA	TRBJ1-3	CASSPYGAGLSGNTIYF	TGTGCCAGCAGCCCCTATGGGGCAGGCCTCTCTGGAAACACCATATATTTT
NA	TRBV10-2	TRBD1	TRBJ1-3	CASGDREGVSGNTIYF	TGCGCCAGCGGTGACAGGGAGGGGGTCTCTGGAAACACCATATATTTT
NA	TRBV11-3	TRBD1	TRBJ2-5	CASSRTGGSETQYF	TGTGCCAGCAGCCGTACAGGGGGCTCAGAGACCCAGTACTTC
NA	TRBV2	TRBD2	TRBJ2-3	CASSGTSGNVFTDTQYF	TGTGCCAGCAGCGGGACTAGCGGGAACGTTTTCACAGATACGCAGTATTTT
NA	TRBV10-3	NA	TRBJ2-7	CAISKDLSSYEQYF	TGTGCCATCAGTAAAGATTTGAGCTCCTACGAGCAGTACTTC
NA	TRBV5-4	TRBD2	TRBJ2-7	CASSLGAGLYEQYF	TGTGCCAGCAGCTTAGGAGCGGGACTCTACGAGCAGTACTTC
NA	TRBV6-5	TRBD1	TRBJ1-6	CASSYPQGGNSPLHF	TGTGCCAGCAGTTACCCTCAGGGGGGGAATTCACCCCTCCACTTT
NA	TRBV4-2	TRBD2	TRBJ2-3	CASSQGLAGGTSTDTQYF	TGTGCCAGCAGCCAAGGACTAGCGGGGGGAACTAGCACAGATACGCAGTATTTT
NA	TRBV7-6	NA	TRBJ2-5	CASSLEWGGGETQYF	TGTGCCAGCAGCTTAGAGTGGGGGGGCGGAGAGACCCAGTACTTC
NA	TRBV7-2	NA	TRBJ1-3	CASSLAPAGSTGNTIYF	TGTGCCAGCAGCTTAGCGCCGGCAGGGAGCACTGGAAACACCATATATTTT
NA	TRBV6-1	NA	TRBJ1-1	CASSDGGEAFF	TGTGCCAGCAGTGACGGGGGAGAAGCTTTCTTT
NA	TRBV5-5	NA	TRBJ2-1	CASTTGASSYNEQFF	TGTGCCAGCACCACCGGGGCGAGCTCCTACAATGAGCAGTTCTTC
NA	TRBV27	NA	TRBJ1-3	CASLPPGQSSGNTIYF	TGTGCCAGCCTACCCCCAGGGCAGAGCTCTGGAAACACCATATATTTT
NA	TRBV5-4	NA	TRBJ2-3	CASSSGSPDTQYF	TGTGCCAGCAGCTCGGGATCTCCAGATACGCAGTATTTT
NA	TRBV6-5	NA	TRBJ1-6	CASSYAGGNRSPLHF	TGTGCCAGCAGTTACGCCGGGGGGAATAGGTCACCCCTCCACTTT
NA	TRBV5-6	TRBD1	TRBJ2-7	CASTDGTGVYEQYF	TGTGCCAGCACCGACGGGACAGGGGTCTACGAGCAGTACTTC
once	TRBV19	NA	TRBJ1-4	CASSLSGRSNEKLFF	TGTGCCAGTAGTTTATCAGGGAGGTCTAATGAAAAACTGTTTTTT
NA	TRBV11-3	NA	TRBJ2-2	CASSSDSNTGELFF	TGTGCCAGCAGCTCCGACAGTAACACCGGGGAGCTGTTTTTT
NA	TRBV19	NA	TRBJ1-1	CASSIGATEAFF	TGTGCCAGTAGTATTGGCGCCACTGAAGCTTTCTTT
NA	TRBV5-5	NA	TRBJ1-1	CASSQGIMNTEAFF	TGTGCCAGCAGCCAGGGGATCATGAACACTGAAGCTTTCTTT
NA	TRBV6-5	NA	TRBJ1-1	CASSYIRGEAFF	TGTGCCAGCAGTTATATTCGAGGCGAAGCTTTCTTT
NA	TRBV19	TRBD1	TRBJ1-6	CASINQPGQANSPLHF	TGTGCCAGTATAAACCAACCGGGACAGGCAAATTCACCCCTCCACTTT
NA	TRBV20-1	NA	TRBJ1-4	CSALTEEKLFF	TGCAGTGCTTTGACAGAGGAAAAACTGTTTTTT
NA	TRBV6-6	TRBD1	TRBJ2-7	CASSLGTVSSYEQYF	TGTGCCAGCAGTCTAGGGACAGTGAGCTCCTACGAGCAGTACTTC
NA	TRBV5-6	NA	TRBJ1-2	CASSPIQENYGYTF	TGTGCCAGCAGCCCAATACAGGAAAACTATGGCTACACCTTC
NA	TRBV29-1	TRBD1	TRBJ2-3	CSAGDRGAGGTDTQYF	TGCAGCGCTGGGGACAGGGGGGCCGGTGGCACAGATACGCAGTATTTT
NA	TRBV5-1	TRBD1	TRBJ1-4	CASSLEGQGTNEKLFF	TGCGCCAGCAGCTTGGAGGGACAGGGCACTAATGAAAAACTGTTTTTT
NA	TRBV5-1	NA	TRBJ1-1	CASSPGGQARNTEAFF	TGCGCCAGCAGCCCTGGAGGGCAGGCCAGAAACACTGAAGCTTTCTTT
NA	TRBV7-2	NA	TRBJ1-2	CASSGRGANYGYTF	TGTGCCAGCAGCGGACGCGGGGCCAACTATGGCTACACCTTC
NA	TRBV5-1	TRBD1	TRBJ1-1	CASSLDGTGGGTEAFF	TGCGCCAGCAGCTTGGATGGGACAGGGGGCGGGACTGAAGCTTTCTTT
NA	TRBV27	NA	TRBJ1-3	CASSVSPSGNTIYF	TGTGCCAGCAGTGTTTCCCCCTCTGGAAACACCATATATTTT
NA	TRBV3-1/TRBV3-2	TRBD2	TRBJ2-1	CASSQGLAGGPGEQFF	TGTGCCAGCAGCCAAGGACTAGCGGGGGGGCCTGGTGAGCAGTTCTTC
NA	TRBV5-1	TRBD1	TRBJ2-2	CASSFRQGNTGELFF	TGCGCCAGCAGCTTTCGACAGGGTAACACCGGGGAGCTGTTTTTT
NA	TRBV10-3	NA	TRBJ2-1	CAIKVGDDEQFF	TGTGCCATCAAGGTTGGGGACGATGAGCAGTTCTTC
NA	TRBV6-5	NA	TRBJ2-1	CASRHSTDEQFF	TGTGCCAGCAGACACTCCACCGATGAGCAGTTCTTC
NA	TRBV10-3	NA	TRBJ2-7	CAISESTGNYEQYF	TGTGCCATCAGTGAGTCGACAGGTAACTACGAGCAGTACTTC